The rows below give T cell receptor beta chains drawn from one sample of a study of T cell changes during pregnancy in multiple sclerosis. TCRdb's table, derived via immunoSEQ multiplex PCR, lists solely in-frame clones and lacks some. The data hold fewer than 140,000 clones, with roughly 89% observed a single time. The specimen comprised peripheral blood, sampled before pregnancy. The receptors were sampled from a female donor with multiple sclerosis, enrolled in a pregnancy study. The CDR3 runs from the conserved cysteine through the conserved F or W. The D gene is left open where the match is weak. Some rows mark clone size as missing; the rest say once, few, many or name a class of expanded clone.

D gene: -; clone size: -; V gene: TRBV9; J gene: TRBJ1-2; CDR3 length: 13; CDR3 DNA: TGTGCCAGCAGCGCCCGTAACACCTATGGCTACACCTTC; CDR3 protein: CASSARNTYGYTF
D gene: -; clone size: -; V gene: TRBV5-8; J gene: TRBJ2-3; CDR3 length: 15; CDR3 DNA: TGTGCCAGCAGCTTGATACAGCGGGGCACAGATACGCAGTATTTT; CDR3 protein: CASSLIQRGTDTQYF
D gene: TRBD1; clone size: -; V gene: TRBV5-4; J gene: TRBJ1-1; CDR3 length: 15; CDR3 DNA: TGTGCCAGCAGCTTGGCAAGCAGGGGGTTCACTGAAGCTTTCTTT; CDR3 protein: CASSLASRGFTEAFF
D gene: -; clone size: -; V gene: TRBV4-2; J gene: TRBJ1-1; CDR3 length: 15; CDR3 DNA: TGTGCCAGCAGCCAAGACCCCGTTCCGAACACTGAAGCTTTCTTT; CDR3 protein: CASSQDPVPNTEAFF
D gene: -; clone size: -; V gene: TRBV7-2; J gene: TRBJ1-1; CDR3 length: 16; CDR3 DNA: TGTGCCAGCAGCTTAGCGCGATCTCGGGGGAACACTGAAGCTTTCTTT; CDR3 protein: CASSLARSRGNTEAFF
D gene: -; clone size: -; V gene: TRBV10-3; J gene: TRBJ1-6; CDR3 length: 15; CDR3 DNA: TGTGCCATCAGTGAGTCGTGGCGGGAGAATTCACCCCTCCACTTT; CDR3 protein: CAISESWRENSPLHF
D gene: -; clone size: -; V gene: TRBV2; J gene: TRBJ1-2; CDR3 length: 12; CDR3 DNA: TGTGCCAGCAGTGAAACTAGGAATGGCTACACCTTC; CDR3 protein: CASSETRNGYTF
D gene: TRBD1; clone size: few; V gene: TRBV6-4; J gene: TRBJ2-2; CDR3 length: 15; CDR3 DNA: TGTGCCAGCGCACCGGGACAGGGGACCACCGGGGAGCTGTTTTTT; CDR3 protein: CASAPGQGTTGELFF
D gene: TRBD2; clone size: -; V gene: TRBV6-5; J gene: TRBJ2-7; CDR3 length: 11; CDR3 DNA: TGTGCCAGCTTTTGGGGAGGGGAGCAGTACTTC; CDR3 protein: CASFWGGEQYF
D gene: -; clone size: once; V gene: TRBV7-2; J gene: TRBJ1-1; CDR3 length: 15; CDR3 DNA: TGTGCCAGCAGCTTAGTGCCAGACTTGAACACTGAAGCTTTCTTT; CDR3 protein: CASSLVPDLNTEAFF
D gene: -; clone size: -; V gene: TRBV12-5; J gene: TRBJ1-1; CDR3 length: 17; CDR3 DNA: TGTGCTAGTGGTTTGGTACTAGACAGGCCGATGAACACTGAAGCTTTCTTT; CDR3 protein: CASGLVLDRPMNTEAFF
D gene: -; clone size: -; V gene: TRBV7-8; J gene: TRBJ2-1; CDR3 length: 15; CDR3 DNA: TGTGCCAGCAGCTTAGAGCGGAGTTCCTACAATGAGCAGTTCTTC; CDR3 protein: CASSLERSSYNEQFF
D gene: -; clone size: -; V gene: TRBV9; J gene: TRBJ1-1; CDR3 length: 14; CDR3 DNA: TGTGCCAGCAGCCAGGGACACCTGAACACTGAAGCTTTCTTT; CDR3 protein: CASSQGHLNTEAFF
D gene: TRBD1; clone size: -; V gene: TRBV7-8; J gene: TRBJ2-5; CDR3 length: 15; CDR3 DNA: TGTGCCAGCAGCTTCGCGGGACAGGGGAGAGAGACCCAGTACTTC; CDR3 protein: CASSFAGQGRETQYF
D gene: TRBD2; clone size: -; V gene: TRBV5-1; J gene: TRBJ2-3; CDR3 length: 17; CDR3 DNA: TGCGCCAGCAGCCCAAGACTAGCGGAACCCTACACAGATACGCAGTATTTT; CDR3 protein: CASSPRLAEPYTDTQYF
D gene: TRBD2; clone size: -; V gene: TRBV29-1; J gene: TRBJ2-7; CDR3 length: 14; CDR3 DNA: TGCAGCGTTGGAGGACTAGCGGGATCCTACGAGCAGTACTTC; CDR3 protein: CSVGGLAGSYEQYF
D gene: TRBD2; clone size: -; V gene: TRBV7-2; J gene: TRBJ2-5; CDR3 length: 14; CDR3 DNA: TGTGCCAGCACCTCTAGCGGCGTCGCCGAGACCCAGTACTTC; CDR3 protein: CASTSSGVAETQYF
D gene: -; clone size: -; V gene: TRBV6-5; J gene: TRBJ1-5; CDR3 length: 14; CDR3 DNA: TGTGCCAGCAGTACCACAGTTACCAATCAGCCCCAGCATTTT; CDR3 protein: CASSTTVTNQPQHF
D gene: -; clone size: once; V gene: TRBV30; J gene: TRBJ2-7; CDR3 length: 14; CDR3 DNA: TGTGCCTGGAGTGAGGCAGGGCCGTTGTACGAGCAGTACTTC; CDR3 protein: CAWSEAGPLYEQYF
D gene: TRBD2; clone size: -; V gene: TRBV11-2; J gene: TRBJ2-5; CDR3 length: 16; CDR3 DNA: TGTGCCAGCAGCTTAGTAGCGGGAAGCCCGGAAGAGACCCAGTACTTC; CDR3 protein: CASSLVAGSPEETQYF
D gene: -; clone size: -; V gene: TRBV7-2; J gene: TRBJ2-7; CDR3 length: 11; CDR3 DNA: TGTGCCAGCAGCCTTTCCTACGAGCAGTACTTC; CDR3 protein: CASSLSYEQYF
D gene: -; clone size: -; V gene: TRBV9; J gene: TRBJ1-5; CDR3 length: 17; CDR3 DNA: TGTGCCAGCAGCGTAGGACTTAAAAGCGATAGCAATCAGCCCCAGCATTTT; CDR3 protein: CASSVGLKSDSNQPQHF
D gene: -; clone size: -; V gene: TRBV5-6; J gene: TRBJ2-7; CDR3 length: 14; CDR3 DNA: TGTGCCAGCAGCTTAGCGCACCAGGGTTACGAGCAGTACTTC; CDR3 protein: CASSLAHQGYEQYF
D gene: TRBD1; clone size: -; V gene: TRBV11-3; J gene: TRBJ2-1; CDR3 length: 17; CDR3 DNA: TGTGCCAGCAGCTTAGGAGTTGGGACAGGTCGATACAATGAGCAGTTCTTC; CDR3 protein: CASSLGVGTGRYNEQFF
D gene: TRBD1; clone size: -; V gene: TRBV5-1; J gene: TRBJ2-3; CDR3 length: 17; CDR3 DNA: TGCGCCAGCAGCTTGGGGACAGGAGCCCGGGGCACAGATACGCAGTATTTT; CDR3 protein: CASSLGTGARGTDTQYF
D gene: TRBD1; clone size: once; V gene: TRBV25-1; J gene: TRBJ2-1; CDR3 length: 16; CDR3 DNA: TGTGCCAGCAGTGACTATAAATTACAGGGGGCCCATGAGCAGTTCTTC; CDR3 protein: CASSDYKLQGAHEQFF
D gene: -; clone size: -; V gene: TRBV6-5; J gene: TRBJ2-3; CDR3 length: 14; CDR3 DNA: TGTGCCAGCCGATACATACCCCACACAGATACGCAGTATTTT; CDR3 protein: CASRYIPHTDTQYF
D gene: TRBD1; clone size: -; V gene: TRBV28; J gene: TRBJ1-2; CDR3 length: 17; CDR3 DNA: TGTGCCAGCAACTCCCGGGACAGGCCATTATATATCTATGGCTACACCTTC; CDR3 protein: CASNSRDRPLYIYGYTF
D gene: TRBD1; clone size: -; V gene: TRBV2; J gene: TRBJ1-1; CDR3 length: 17; CDR3 DNA: TGTGCCAGCAGCCGGAGACGACAGGGCTATGGGAACACTGAAGCTTTCTTT; CDR3 protein: CASSRRRQGYGNTEAFF
D gene: -; clone size: once; V gene: TRBV19; J gene: TRBJ1-6; CDR3 length: 17; CDR3 DNA: TGTGCCAGTAGTACTGGTGGTGGGGGGAGTCCCCGAACACCCCTCCACTTT; CDR3 protein: CASSTGGGGSPRTPLHF
D gene: -; clone size: -; V gene: TRBV7-2; J gene: TRBJ2-7; CDR3 length: 11; CDR3 DNA: TGTGCCAGCAGCTCCGTCTACGAGCAGTACTTC; CDR3 protein: CASSSVYEQYF
D gene: -; clone size: once; V gene: TRBV7-3; J gene: TRBJ2-3; CDR3 length: 14; CDR3 DNA: TGTGCCAGCAGCTCCGGACAGTACACAGATACGCAGTATTTT; CDR3 protein: CASSSGQYTDTQYF
D gene: -; clone size: -; V gene: TRBV5-1; J gene: TRBJ2-1; CDR3 length: 14; CDR3 DNA: TGCGCCAGCAGCTTGGGACTATCCTACAATGAGCAGTTCTTC; CDR3 protein: CASSLGLSYNEQFF
D gene: TRBD2; clone size: -; V gene: TRBV4-3; J gene: TRBJ2-3; CDR3 length: 16; CDR3 DNA: TGCGCCAGCAGCCAAGGGACTAGCGGGACCACAGATACGCAGTATTTT; CDR3 protein: CASSQGTSGTTDTQYF
D gene: TRBD2; clone size: -; V gene: TRBV5-1; J gene: TRBJ2-1; CDR3 length: 17; CDR3 DNA: TGCGCCAGCAGCTTTGGGGGGCCTAGCGGGAGGGACAATGAGCAGTTCTTC; CDR3 protein: CASSFGGPSGRDNEQFF
D gene: TRBD2; clone size: -; V gene: TRBV30; J gene: TRBJ2-1; CDR3 length: 13; CDR3 DNA: TGTGCCTGGAGTTTAGCGGGAGGGAATGAGCAGTTCTTC; CDR3 protein: CAWSLAGGNEQFF
D gene: TRBD1; clone size: -; V gene: TRBV27; J gene: TRBJ1-2; CDR3 length: 13; CDR3 DNA: TGTGCCAGCAGGGGGACAGGGGGAAGTGGCTACACCTTC; CDR3 protein: CASRGTGGSGYTF
D gene: -; clone size: once; V gene: TRBV6-1; J gene: TRBJ1-5; CDR3 length: 15; CDR3 DNA: TGTGCCAGCAGTGAAGCGAACAGCAGAGATCAGCCCCAGCATTTT; CDR3 protein: CASSEANSRDQPQHF
D gene: -; clone size: -; V gene: TRBV23-1; J gene: TRBJ1-1; CDR3 length: 17; CDR3 DNA: TGCGCCAGCAGTCAATCGGGGCAGGGGAAAGGAAACACTGAAGCTTTCTTT; CDR3 protein: CASSQSGQGKGNTEAFF
D gene: TRBD2; clone size: -; V gene: TRBV7-3; J gene: TRBJ2-5; CDR3 length: 19; CDR3 DNA: TGTGCCAGCAGTATAATTTGGCGGGAGGACCCTCGACACCAAGAGACCCAGTACTTC; CDR3 protein: CASSIIWREDPRHQETQYF